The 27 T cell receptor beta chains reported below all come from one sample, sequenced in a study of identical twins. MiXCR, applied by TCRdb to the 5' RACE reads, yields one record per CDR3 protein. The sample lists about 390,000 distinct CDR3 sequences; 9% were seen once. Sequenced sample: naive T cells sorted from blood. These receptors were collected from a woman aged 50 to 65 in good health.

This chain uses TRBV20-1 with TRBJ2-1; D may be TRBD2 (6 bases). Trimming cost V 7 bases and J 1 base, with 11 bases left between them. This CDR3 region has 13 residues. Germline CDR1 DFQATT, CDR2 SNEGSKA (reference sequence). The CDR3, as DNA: TGCAGTGTTGACGGGAGTTCCTACAATGAGCAGTTCTTC. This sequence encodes CSVDGSSYNEQFF.

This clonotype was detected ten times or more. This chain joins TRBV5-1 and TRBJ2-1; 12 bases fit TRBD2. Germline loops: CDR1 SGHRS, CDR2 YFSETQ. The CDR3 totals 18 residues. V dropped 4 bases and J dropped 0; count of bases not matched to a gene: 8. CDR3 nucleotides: TGCGCCAGCAGCCTAGGACTAGCGGGACCCAGCTCCTACAATGAGCAGTTCTTC. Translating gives CASSLGLAGPSSYNEQFF.

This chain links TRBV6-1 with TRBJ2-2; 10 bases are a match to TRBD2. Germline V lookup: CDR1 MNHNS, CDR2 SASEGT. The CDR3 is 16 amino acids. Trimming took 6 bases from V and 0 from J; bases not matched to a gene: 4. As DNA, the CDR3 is TGTGCCAGCAGCTCCGGGACTAGCGCGAACACCGGGGAGCTGTTTTTT. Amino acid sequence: CASSSGTSANTGELFF.

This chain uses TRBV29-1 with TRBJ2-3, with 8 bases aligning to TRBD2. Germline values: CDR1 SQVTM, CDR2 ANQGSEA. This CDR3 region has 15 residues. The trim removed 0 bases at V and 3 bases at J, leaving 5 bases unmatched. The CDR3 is CSVEDPLAGTDTQYF. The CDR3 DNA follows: TGCAGCGTTGAAGATCCCCTAGCGGGTACAGATACGCAGTATTTT.

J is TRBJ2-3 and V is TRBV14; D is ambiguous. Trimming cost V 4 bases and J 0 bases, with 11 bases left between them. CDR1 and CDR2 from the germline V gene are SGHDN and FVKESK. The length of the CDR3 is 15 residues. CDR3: CASSLRWSSTDTQYF. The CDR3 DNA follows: TGTGCCAGCAGCCTGAGGTGGTCTAGCACAGATACGCAGTATTTT.

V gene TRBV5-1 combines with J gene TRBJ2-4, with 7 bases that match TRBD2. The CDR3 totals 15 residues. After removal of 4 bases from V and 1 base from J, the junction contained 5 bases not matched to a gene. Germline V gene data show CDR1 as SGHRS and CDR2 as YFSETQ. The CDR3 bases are TGCGCCAGCAGCGGCGGGAGCTGGGCCAAAAACATTCAGTACTTC. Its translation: CASSGGSWAKNIQYF.

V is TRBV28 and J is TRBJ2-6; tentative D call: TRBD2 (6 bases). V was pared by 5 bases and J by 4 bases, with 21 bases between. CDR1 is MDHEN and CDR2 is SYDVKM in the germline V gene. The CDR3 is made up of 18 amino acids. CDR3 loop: CASSLARRGKTGANVLTF. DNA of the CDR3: TGTGCCAGCAGTCTAGCCCGGCGGGGAAAGACCGGGGCCAACGTCCTGACTTTC.

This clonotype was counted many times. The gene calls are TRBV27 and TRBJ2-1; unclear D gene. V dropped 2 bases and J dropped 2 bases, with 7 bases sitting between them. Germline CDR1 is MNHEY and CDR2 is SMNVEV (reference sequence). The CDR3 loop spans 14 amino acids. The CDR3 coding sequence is TGTGCCAGCAGTTTACGGGCAGCCTACAATGAGCAGTTCTTC. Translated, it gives CASSLRAAYNEQFF.

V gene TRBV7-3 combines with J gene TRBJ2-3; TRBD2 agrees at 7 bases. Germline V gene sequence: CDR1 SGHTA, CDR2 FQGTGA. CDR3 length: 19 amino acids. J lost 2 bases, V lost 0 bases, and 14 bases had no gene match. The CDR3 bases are TGTGCCAGCAGCTTAACGAGGGCGGGAGAGAAGGCGGCCACAGATACGCAGTATTTT. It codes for CASSLTRAGEKAATDTQYF.

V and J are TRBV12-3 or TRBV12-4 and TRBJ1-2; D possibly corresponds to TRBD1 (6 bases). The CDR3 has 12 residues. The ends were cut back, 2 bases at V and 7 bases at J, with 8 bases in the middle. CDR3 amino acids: CASSLTGLGYTF. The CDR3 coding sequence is TGTGCCAGCAGTTTAACAGGGCTTGGCTACACCTTC.

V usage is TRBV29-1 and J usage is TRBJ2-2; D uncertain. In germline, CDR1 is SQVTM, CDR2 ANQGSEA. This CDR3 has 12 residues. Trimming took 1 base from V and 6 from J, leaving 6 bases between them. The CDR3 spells CSVEAGSGELFF. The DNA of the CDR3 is TGCAGCGTTGAAGCCGGGTCCGGGGAGCTGTTTTTT.

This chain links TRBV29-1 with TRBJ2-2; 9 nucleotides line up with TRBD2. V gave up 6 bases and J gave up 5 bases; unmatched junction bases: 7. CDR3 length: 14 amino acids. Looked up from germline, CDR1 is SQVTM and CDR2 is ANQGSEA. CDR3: CSVRREGRTGELFF. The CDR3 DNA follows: TGCAGCGTCCGGCGGGAGGGAAGGACCGGGGAGCTGTTTTTT.

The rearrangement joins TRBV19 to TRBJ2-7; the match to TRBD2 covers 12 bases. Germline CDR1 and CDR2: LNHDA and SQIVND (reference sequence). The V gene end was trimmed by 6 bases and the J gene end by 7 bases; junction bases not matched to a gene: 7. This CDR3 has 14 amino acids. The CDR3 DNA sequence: TGTGCCAGTAGCCCTAGCGGGAGGGCTAGAGAGCAGTACTTC. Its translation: CASSPSGRAREQYF.

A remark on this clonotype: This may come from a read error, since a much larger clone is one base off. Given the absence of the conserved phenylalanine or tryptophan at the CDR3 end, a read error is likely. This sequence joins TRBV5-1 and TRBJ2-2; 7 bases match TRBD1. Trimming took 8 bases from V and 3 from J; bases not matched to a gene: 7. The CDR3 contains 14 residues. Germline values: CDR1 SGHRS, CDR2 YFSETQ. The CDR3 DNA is TGCGCCAGGTGGAAGGGGGCGTACACCGGGGAGCTGTTTTAT. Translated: CARWKGAYTGELFY.

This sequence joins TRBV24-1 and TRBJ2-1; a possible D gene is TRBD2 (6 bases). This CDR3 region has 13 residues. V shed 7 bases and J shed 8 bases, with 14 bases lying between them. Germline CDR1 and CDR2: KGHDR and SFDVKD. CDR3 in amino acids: CATSVPVADEQFF. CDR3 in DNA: TGTGCCACCAGCGTCCCAGTAGCGGATGAGCAGTTCTTC.

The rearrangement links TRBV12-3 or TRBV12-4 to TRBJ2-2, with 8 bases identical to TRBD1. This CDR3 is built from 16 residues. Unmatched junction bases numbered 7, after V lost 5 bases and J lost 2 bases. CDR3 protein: CASSRGTGSNTGELFF. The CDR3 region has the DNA TGTGCCAGCAGTCGGGGGACAGGATCTAACACCGGGGAGCTGTTTTTT.

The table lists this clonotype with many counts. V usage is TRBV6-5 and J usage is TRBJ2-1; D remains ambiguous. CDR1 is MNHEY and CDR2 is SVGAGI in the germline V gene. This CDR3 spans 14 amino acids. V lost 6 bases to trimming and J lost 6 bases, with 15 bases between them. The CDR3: CASSPQSAFNEQFF. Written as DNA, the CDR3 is TGTGCCAGCAGCCCCCAGAGCGCATTCAATGAGCAGTTCTTC.

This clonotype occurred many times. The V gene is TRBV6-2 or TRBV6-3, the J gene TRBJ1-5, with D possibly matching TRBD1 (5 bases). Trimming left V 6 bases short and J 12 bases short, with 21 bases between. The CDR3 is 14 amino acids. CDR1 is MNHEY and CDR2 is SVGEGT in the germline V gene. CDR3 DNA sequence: TGTGCCAGCAGAACCGGGACGGACTTGGGGCTCCAGCATTTT. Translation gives CASRTGTDLGLQHF.

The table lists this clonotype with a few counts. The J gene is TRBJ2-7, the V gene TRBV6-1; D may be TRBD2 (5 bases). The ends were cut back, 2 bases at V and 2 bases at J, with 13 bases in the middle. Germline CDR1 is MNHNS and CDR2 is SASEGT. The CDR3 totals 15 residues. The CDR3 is CASSELVGEAYEQYF. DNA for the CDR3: TGTGCCAGCAGTGAATTAGTGGGAGAGGCCTACGAGCAGTACTTC.

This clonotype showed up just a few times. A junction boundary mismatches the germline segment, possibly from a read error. CDR3 sequence reads: CASSPGQGAGGYPF. The CDR3 coding sequence is TGCGCCAGCAGCCCGGGACAGGGGGCTGGTGGCTACCCCTTC. The chain joins TRBV5-1 to TRBJ1-2; TRBD1 matches at 12 bases. The germline V gene encodes CDR1 SGHRS and CDR2 YFSETQ. The CDR3 has 14 residues.

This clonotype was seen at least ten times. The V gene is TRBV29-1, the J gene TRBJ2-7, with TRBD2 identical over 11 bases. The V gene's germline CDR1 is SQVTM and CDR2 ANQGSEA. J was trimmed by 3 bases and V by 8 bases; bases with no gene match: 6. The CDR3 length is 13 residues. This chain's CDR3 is CSWIAGGRYEQYF. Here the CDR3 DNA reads TGCAGCTGGATAGCGGGAGGGCGCTACGAGCAGTACTTC.

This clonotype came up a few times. The CDR3 here is CASSQPKNEQFF. The CDR3 bases are TGTGCCAGCAGCCAACCCAAAAATGAGCAGTTCTTC. The genes are TRBV7-9 and TRBJ2-1, with unresolved D. There are 12 residues in the CDR3. The V and J ends lost 5 bases and 7 bases respectively, with 9 bases between them. The germline V gene encodes CDR1 SEHNR and CDR2 FQNEAQ (reference sequence).

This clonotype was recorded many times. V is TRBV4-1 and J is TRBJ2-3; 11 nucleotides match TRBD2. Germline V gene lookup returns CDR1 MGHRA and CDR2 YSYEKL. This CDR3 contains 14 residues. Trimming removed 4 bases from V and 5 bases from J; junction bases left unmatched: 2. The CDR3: CASSRGLAGDTQYF. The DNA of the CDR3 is TGCGCCAGCAGCCGAGGACTAGCGGGAGATACGCAGTATTTT.

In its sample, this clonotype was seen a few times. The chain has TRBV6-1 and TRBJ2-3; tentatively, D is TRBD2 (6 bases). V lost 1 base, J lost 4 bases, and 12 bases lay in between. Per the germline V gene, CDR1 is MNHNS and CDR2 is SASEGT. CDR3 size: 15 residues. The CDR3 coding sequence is TGTGCCAGCAGTGAAGTAAGTGGAGGGGCAGATACGCAGTATTTT. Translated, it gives CASSEVSGGADTQYF.

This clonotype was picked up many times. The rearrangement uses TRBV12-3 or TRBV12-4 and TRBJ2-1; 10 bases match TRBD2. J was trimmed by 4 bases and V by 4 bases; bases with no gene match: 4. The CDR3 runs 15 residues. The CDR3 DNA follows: TGTGCCAGCAGTTCGGTGACTAGCGGGTACAATGAGCAGTTCTTC. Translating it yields CASSSVTSGYNEQFF.

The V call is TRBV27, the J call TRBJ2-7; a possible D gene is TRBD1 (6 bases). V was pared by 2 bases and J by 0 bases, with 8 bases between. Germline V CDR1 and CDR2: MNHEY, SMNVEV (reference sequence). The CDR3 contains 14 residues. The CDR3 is CASSLGTPSYEQYF. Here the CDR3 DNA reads TGTGCCAGCAGTTTAGGGACACCCTCCTACGAGCAGTACTTC.

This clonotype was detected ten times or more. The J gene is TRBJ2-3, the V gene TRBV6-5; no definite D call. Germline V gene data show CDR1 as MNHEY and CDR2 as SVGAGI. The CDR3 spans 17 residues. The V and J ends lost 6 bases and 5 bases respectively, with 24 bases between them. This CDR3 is CASRSIGVRHSGDTQYF. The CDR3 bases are TGTGCCAGCAGATCCATCGGAGTAAGGCATTCAGGAGATACGCAGTATTTT.